This TCR beta chain was sequenced for a study of read filtering for tumor transcriptome and immune sequencing. Molecular barcoded adaptors covering alpha/delta and beta/gamma chains were used on 400 ng RNA. TCRdb reprocessed the reads via MiXCR and lists one record per CDR3 protein. Of more than 100,000 distinct CDR3 sequences listed, under 15% are singletons. This clonotype was seen repeatedly, ten times or more. Trimming took 1 base from V and 6 from J; bases not matched to a gene: 5. The CDR3 is made up of 15 amino acids. In germline, CDR1 is SSHAT, CDR2 FNYEAQ (reference sequence). The rearrangement links TRBV7-7 to TRBJ2-2; 7 bases are a match to TRBD2. Sequenced sample: a population of CD138-negative cells sorted from bone marrow. The source of this sequence is a donor aged 40 or over with multiple myeloma. CDR3 loop: CASSLEAGIAGELFF. In DNA, the CDR3 is TGTGCCAGCAGCTTAGAAGCGGGAATTGCCGGGGAGCTGTTTTTT.